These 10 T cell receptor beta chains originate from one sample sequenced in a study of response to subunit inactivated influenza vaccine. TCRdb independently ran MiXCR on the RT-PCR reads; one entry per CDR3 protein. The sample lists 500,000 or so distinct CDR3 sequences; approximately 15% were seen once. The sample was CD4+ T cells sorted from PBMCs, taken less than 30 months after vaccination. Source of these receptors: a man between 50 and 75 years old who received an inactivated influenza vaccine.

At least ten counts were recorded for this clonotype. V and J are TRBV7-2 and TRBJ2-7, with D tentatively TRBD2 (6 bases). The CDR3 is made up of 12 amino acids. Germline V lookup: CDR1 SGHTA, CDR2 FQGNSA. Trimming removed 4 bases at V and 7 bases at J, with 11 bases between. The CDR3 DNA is TGTGCCAGCAGCTCGATGGGGGGTGAGCAGTACTTC. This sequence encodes CASSSMGGEQYF.

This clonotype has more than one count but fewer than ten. This CDR3 is CASSPRVPVGYTF. The CDR3 nucleotides are TGTGCCAGCAGCCCAAGGGTCCCTGTGGGCTACACCTTC. The chain employs TRBV27 and TRBJ1-2; D remains ambiguous. The CDR3 sequence is 13 residues long. V was trimmed by 6 bases and J by 8 bases, leaving 16 bases between them. CDR1 is MNHEY and CDR2 is SMNVEV in the germline V gene (reference sequence).

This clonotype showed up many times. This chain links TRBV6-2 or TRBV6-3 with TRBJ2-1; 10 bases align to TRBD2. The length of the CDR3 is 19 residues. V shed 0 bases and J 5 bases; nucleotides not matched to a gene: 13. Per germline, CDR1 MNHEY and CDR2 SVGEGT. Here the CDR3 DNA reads TGTGCCAGCAGTTACTCGACGAGACTAGCGGGCGTAGATAACAATGAGCAGTTCTTC. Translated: CASSYSTRLAGVDNNEQFF.

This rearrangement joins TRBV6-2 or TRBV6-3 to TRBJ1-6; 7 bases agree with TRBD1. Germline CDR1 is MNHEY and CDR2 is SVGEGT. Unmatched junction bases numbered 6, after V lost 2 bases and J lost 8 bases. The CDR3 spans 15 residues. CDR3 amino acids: CASSYNRGLDSPLHF. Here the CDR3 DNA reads TGTGCCAGCAGTTACAACAGGGGCCTAGATTCACCCCTCCACTTT.

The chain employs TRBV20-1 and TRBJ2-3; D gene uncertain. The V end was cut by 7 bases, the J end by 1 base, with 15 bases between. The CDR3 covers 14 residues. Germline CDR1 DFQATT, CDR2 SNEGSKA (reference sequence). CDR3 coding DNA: TGCAGTGTCCTCCCTCGGGTGGGCACAGATACGCAGTATTTT. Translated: CSVLPRVGTDTQYF.

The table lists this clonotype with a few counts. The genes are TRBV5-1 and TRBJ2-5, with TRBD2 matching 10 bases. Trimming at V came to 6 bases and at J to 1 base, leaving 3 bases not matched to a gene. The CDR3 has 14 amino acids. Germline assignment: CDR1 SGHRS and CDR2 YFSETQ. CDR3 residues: CASTTSGFQETQYF. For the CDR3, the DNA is TGCGCCAGCACGACTAGCGGGTTCCAAGAGACCCAGTACTTC.

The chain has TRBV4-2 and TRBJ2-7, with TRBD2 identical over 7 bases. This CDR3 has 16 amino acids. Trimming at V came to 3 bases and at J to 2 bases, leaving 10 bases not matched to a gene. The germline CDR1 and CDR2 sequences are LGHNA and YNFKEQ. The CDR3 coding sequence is TGTGCCAGCAGCCACTCCTTAAGCGGGGACCCCTACGAGCAGTACTTC. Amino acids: CASSHSLSGDPYEQYF.

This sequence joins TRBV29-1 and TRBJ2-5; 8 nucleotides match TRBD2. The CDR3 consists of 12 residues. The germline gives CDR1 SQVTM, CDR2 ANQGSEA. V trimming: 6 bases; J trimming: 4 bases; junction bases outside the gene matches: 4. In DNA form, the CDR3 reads TGCAGCGTCATAACTAGCGGAGAGACCCAGTACTTC. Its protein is CSVITSGETQYF.

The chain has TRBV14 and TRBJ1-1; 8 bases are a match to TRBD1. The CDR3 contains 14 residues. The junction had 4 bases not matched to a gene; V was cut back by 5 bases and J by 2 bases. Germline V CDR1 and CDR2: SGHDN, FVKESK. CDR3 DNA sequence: TGTGCCAGCAGCAAGGACAGGGACAACACTGAAGCTTTCTTT. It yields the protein CASSKDRDNTEAFF. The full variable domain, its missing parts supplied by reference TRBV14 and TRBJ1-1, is EAGVTQFPSHSVIEKGQTVTLRCDPISGHDNLYWYRRVMGKEIKFLLHFVKESKQDESGMPNNRFLAERTGGTYSTLKVQPAELEDSGVYFCASSKDRDNTEAFFGQGTRLTVV.

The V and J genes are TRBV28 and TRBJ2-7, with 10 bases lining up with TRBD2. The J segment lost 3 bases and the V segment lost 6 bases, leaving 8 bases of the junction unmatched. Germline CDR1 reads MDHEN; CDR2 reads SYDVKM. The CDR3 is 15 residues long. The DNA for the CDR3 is TGTGCCAGCAGCCCCGAGCTAGCGGGAGTCTACGAGCAGTACTTC. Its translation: CASSPELAGVYEQYF.